What follows are 13 T cell receptor beta chains derived from one specimen sequenced in a study of post-analysis software for immune sequencing data. Study-wide results and caveats: Included in a set of five TRBV segments more frequent in patients than controls were TRBV5-6, TRBV5-1 and TRBV20-1.

Presence of unique molecular identifiers characterized the TCR beta cDNA libraries. From the PCR reads, TCRdb called clonotypes with MiXCR, one entry per CDR3 protein. The profile shows roughly 540,000 distinct CDR3 sequences, around 31% of them singletons. These TCRs' antigens remain unknown. Source material: blood. Receptors were obtained from a girl younger than 18 with multiple sclerosis.

This clonotype turned up a few times. The V gene is TRBV7-3, the J gene TRBJ2-3, with 12 bases that match TRBD2. CDR1 is SGHTA and CDR2 is FQGTGA in the germline V gene. Unmatched junction bases numbered 5, after V lost 4 bases and J lost 3 bases. This CDR3 region has 16 residues. CDR3 protein: CASSSGLAGRTDTQYF. CDR3 DNA: TGTGCCAGCAGCTCAGGACTAGCGGGGCGGACAGATACGCAGTATTTT.

This clonotype was seen a handful of times. CDR3 coding DNA: TGCGCCAGCAGCCAAGAATTCGTTCGGGAGACCCAGTACTTC. Residues: CASSQEFVRETQYF. The V and J genes are TRBV4-1 and TRBJ2-5; D remains unclear. The CDR3 loop spans 14 amino acids. Germline V lookup: CDR1 MGHRA, CDR2 YSYEKL. The V gene lost 0 bases and the J gene lost 5 bases, with 10 bases spanning the gap.

This rearrangement joins TRBV5-1 to TRBJ2-5, with D perhaps TRBD1 or TRBD2 (5 bases each). The CDR3 spans 17 residues. CDR1 is SGHRS and CDR2 is YFSETQ in the germline V gene. The V end was cut by 3 bases, the J end by 2 bases, with 20 bases between. The CDR3 nucleotides are TGCGCCAGCAGCTCCGGGGCCAGGGAAGTAGTTCAAGAGACCCAGTACTTC. It translates to CASSSGAREVVQETQYF.

This clonotype turned up a few times. This chain uses TRBV7-3 with TRBJ1-6, with a possible D match to TRBD1 (5 bases). The germline V and J ends were trimmed by 5 bases and 7 bases, with 18 bases remaining between them. The germline V gene has CDR1 SGHTA and CDR2 FQGTGA. CDR3 length: 16 residues. The CDR3 coding sequence is TGTGCCAGCAGCCCACCCTCGGGGGGGAGGAATTCACCCCTCCACTTT. Its protein is CASSPPSGGRNSPLHF.

The CDR3 reads CASSEKRNQPQHF. As DNA, the CDR3 is TGTGCCAGCAGTGAAAAGCGGAATCAGCCCCAGCATTTT. The gene calls are TRBV6-1 and TRBJ1-5; D gene unclear. Trimming shortened V by 2 bases and J by 4 bases, and 6 bases separated the two germline ends. This CDR3 contains 13 residues. Germline V lookup: CDR1 MNHNS, CDR2 SASEGT.

The table lists this clonotype with a few counts. This chain links TRBV29-1 with TRBJ2-1; 8 positions match TRBD1. The CDR3 is made up of 11 amino acids. V lost 5 bases to trimming and J lost 15 bases; unmatched junction nucleotides: 9. CDR1 and CDR2 (germline): SQVTM, ANQGSEA. The CDR3 region is CSVQDRVGLFF. The CDR3 nucleotides are TGCAGCGTTCAGGACAGGGTGGGCCTGTTCTTC.

This clonotype was seen ten or more times. The genes are TRBV5-1 and TRBJ2-1; 13 bases agree with TRBD2. Germline lookup yields CDR1 SGHRS and CDR2 YFSETQ. There are 15 residues in the CDR3. V was pared by 3 bases and J by 10 bases, with 7 bases of the junction left unmatched. The CDR3 DNA reads as TGCGCCAGCAGCTCCGGGACTAGCGGGGCCGGGGAGCAGTTCTTC. This encodes CASSSGTSGAGEQFF.

This clonotype was seen only a few times. V usage is TRBV5-6 and J usage is TRBJ1-1; 8 bases align to TRBD1. This CDR3 has 16 amino acids. Germline CDR1 SGHDT, CDR2 YYEEEE. J lost 2 bases, V lost 3 bases, and 9 bases had no gene match. The CDR3 DNA reads as TGTGCCAGCAGCTCATACAGGGGGGGCGGCAACACTGAAGCTTTCTTT. This gives the protein CASSSYRGGGNTEAFF.

The V gene is TRBV20-1, the J gene TRBJ1-1; D might be TRBD1 (5 bases). The CDR3 has 14 amino acids. In germline, CDR1 is DFQATT, CDR2 SNEGSKA (reference sequence). Trimming stripped 3 bases from V and 1 base from J, with 12 bases between. CDR3 DNA: TGCAGTGCTAGTTCCACCGGGGGGAACACTGAAGCTTTCTTT. Translating gives CSASSTGGNTEAFF.

CDR3 region: CASSGIQGGEQYF. The DNA for the CDR3 is TGTGCCAGCAGCGGGATCCAGGGAGGCGAGCAGTACTTC. The chain joins TRBV7-6 to TRBJ2-7, with D perhaps TRBD2 (6 bases). CDR1 SGHVS and CDR2 FNYEAQ come from the germline V gene. The CDR3 runs 13 residues. The V and J ends lost 5 bases and 6 bases respectively, with 14 bases between them.

Comment on this clonotype: One end of the junction fails to match germline, which may point to a read error. The J gene is TRBJ1-4, the V gene TRBV5-1; D ambiguous. This CDR3 is built from 14 residues. CDR1 is SGHRS and CDR2 is YFSETQ in the germline V gene. CDR3 sequence (DNA): TGCGCCAGCAGCTTGGTTCCTGGGAAAGAAAAACGGTTTTTT. This encodes CASSLVPGKEKRFF.

Concerning this clonotype: A much larger clonotype is one base distant, so this may be a read error. The DNA of the CDR3 is TGCGCCAGCAGCTCCCTAGGGGGGCGGGAGACCCGGTACTTC. It encodes CASSSLGGRETRYF. The chain uses TRBV4-1 and TRBJ2-5; possible D gene TRBD2, 7 bases. Germline CDR1 is MGHRA and CDR2 is YSYEKL. CDR3 length: 14 amino acids.

This clonotype was seen more than once but under ten times. CDR3 region: CASSLSSPGANVLTF. CDR3 nucleotide sequence: TGTGCCAGCAGTTTGAGTAGTCCCGGGGCCAACGTCCTGACTTTC. This rearrangement joins TRBV27 to TRBJ2-6; no definite D call. The germline CDR1 and CDR2 sequences are MNHEY and SMNVEV (reference sequence). V lost 3 bases and J lost 4, with 10 bases in between. The CDR3 is 15 residues long.